Below, 15 T cell receptor beta chains from the same sample are listed, as sequenced in a study of blood T cells in healthy people across ages. Then a second PCR, running about 7 to 11 cycles, was carried out with a sample-barcoded 5' primer and a J-beta primer mix. TCRdb called the 5' RACE reads again in MiXCR, with one record for every CDR3 protein. Here the sample spans about 620,000 distinct CDR3 sequences, 20% to 25% being singletons. The sample comprised blood. The receptors originated from a man between 65 and 79 years old in good health.

This clonotype was detected only a few times. This rearrangement joins TRBV5-4 to TRBJ2-3; tentatively, D is TRBD2 (6 bases). The CDR3 spans 17 residues. CDR1 is SGHNT, CDR2 YYREEE, per germline (reference sequence). Trimming cost V 1 base and J 0 bases, with 15 bases left between them. CDR3 loop: CASSLSGLPISTDTQYF. CDR3 sequence (DNA): TGTGCCAGCAGCTTGAGCGGACTACCCATAAGCACAGATACGCAGTATTTT.

A few counts support this clonotype. This sequence joins TRBV12-3 or TRBV12-4 and TRBJ2-2; TRBD2 aligns across 8 bases. The CDR3 runs to 15 residues. After removal of 2 bases from V and 6 bases from J, the junction contained 5 bases not matched to a gene. The CDR3 here is CASSLPGTRAGELFF. The CDR3 bases are TGTGCCAGCAGTTTACCCGGGACTAGGGCCGGGGAGCTGTTTTTT.

The chain joins TRBV20-1 to TRBJ2-7, with 8 bases fitting TRBD1. Germline V gene sequence: CDR1 DFQATT, CDR2 SNEGSKA (reference sequence). J was trimmed by 0 bases and V by 2 bases; bases with no gene match: 18. The CDR3 has 19 residues. As DNA, the CDR3 is TGCAGTGCTAGAACCACCCGGGACAGGATGTCTTTCGGCTCCTACGAGCAGTACTTC. Translating gives CSARTTRDRMSFGSYEQYF.

V gene TRBV7-4 combines with J gene TRBJ2-5; 7 bases fit TRBD2. The tail of the sequence fits TRBJ2-1 better, so the J call may be wrong. Germline values: CDR1 SGHVT, CDR2 SQSDAQ. The CDR3 spans 15 residues. CDR3 sequence reads: CASSWSGKRANEQFF. The CDR3, as DNA: TGTGCCAGCAGCTGGAGCGGGAAGAGGGCCAATGAGCAGTTCTTC.

The chain uses TRBV2 and TRBJ1-2; D is ambiguous. This CDR3 is 13 amino acids long. V lost 3 bases and J lost 7, with 12 bases in between. In germline, CDR1 is SNHLY, CDR2 FYNNEI. The CDR3, as DNA: TGTGCCAGCAGTGAGCTCGGATTTTCTGGCTACACCTTC. As protein: CASSELGFSGYTF.

This clonotype was found a few times. The chain links TRBV7-9 to TRBJ2-5, with TRBD2 matching over 10 bases. This CDR3 comprises 18 residues. Germline V CDR1 and CDR2: SEHNR, FQNEAQ (reference sequence). V lost 5 bases and J lost 1; bases outside the gene matches: 13. In DNA, the CDR3 is TGTGCCAGCAGCCCCAATCTAGCGGGAGTGACATCCCAAGAGACCCAGTACTTC. This encodes CASSPNLAGVTSQETQYF.

This clonotype has just a few counts. V gene TRBV2 combines with J gene TRBJ2-5, with a possible D match to TRBD1 (6 bases). TRBJ2-7 explains the end of the DNA better; the J call may be wrong. The CDR3 is 14 residues long. Germline-derived CDR1 and CDR2 are SNHLY and FYNNEI. CDR3 amino acids: CASSLGTLTYEQYF. The CDR3 DNA reads TGTGCCAGCAGTCTCGGGACATTGACCTACGAGCAGTACTTC.

This clonotype has only a few counts. The V and J genes are TRBV12-3 or TRBV12-4 and TRBJ1-4, with 9 bases that match TRBD1. The V gene end was trimmed by 3 bases and the J gene end by 8 bases; junction bases not matched to a gene: 7. The length of the CDR3 is 15 residues. For the CDR3, the DNA is TGTGCCAGCAGTTTTCGGACAGGGGTGTGGGAAAAACTGTTTTTT. Amino acid sequence: CASSFRTGVWEKLFF.

The V and J genes are TRBV3-1 and TRBJ1-1; TRBD1 matches at 8 bases. Germline V gene lookup returns CDR1 LGHDT and CDR2 YNNKEL (reference sequence). V shed 4 bases and J 8 bases; nucleotides not matched to a gene: 6. This CDR3 contains 13 residues. CDR3 DNA sequence: TGTGCCAGCAGCCGGGCAGGGGGCCGGGAAGCTTTCTTT. This sequence encodes CASSRAGGREAFF.

This clonotype was seen at least ten times. V is TRBV29-1 and J is TRBJ2-5, with TRBD2 matching 11 bases. The end of the DNA is better explained by TRBJ2-1, so the J call may be wrong. The CDR3 has 14 amino acids. CDR1 and CDR2 (germline): SQVTM, ANQGSEA. CDR3 region: CSVELAGGPGEQFF. Written as DNA, the CDR3 is TGCAGCGTTGAACTAGCGGGAGGCCCCGGAGAGCAGTTCTTC.

This chain uses TRBV28 with TRBJ1-1; D remains unclear. With 5 bases removed from V and 1 base from J, the gap between germline ends came to 23 bases. The CDR3 spans 18 residues. Germline V CDR1 and CDR2: MDHEN, SYDVKM. CDR3 in DNA: TGTGCCAGCAGTCCCGGCGGAGGGTGGGCTAAGGAGAACACTGAAGCTTTCTTT. Its protein product is CASSPGGGWAKENTEAFF.

This chain joins TRBV3-1 and TRBJ2-7, with D unclear. Trimming cost V 1 base and J 2 bases, with 6 bases left between them. Germline-derived CDR1 and CDR2 are LGHDT and YNNKEL (reference sequence). This CDR3 has 13 amino acids. The CDR3 loop reads CASSQVRTYEQYF. In nucleotides, the CDR3 is TGTGCCAGCAGCCAAGTTCGCACCTACGAGCAGTACTTC.

This clonotype was detected once. V gene TRBV5-6 combines with J gene TRBJ2-5; TRBD2 agrees at 10 bases. V was clipped by 4 bases and J by 4 bases; unmatched bases: 10. CDR1 and CDR2 from the germline V gene are SGHDT and YYEEEE. CDR3 length equals 16 residues. The CDR3 coding sequence is TGTGCCAGCAGCGGATTTAGCGGGAGGATGCGAGAGACCCAGTACTTC. It specifies CASSGFSGRMRETQYF.

The V and J genes are TRBV4-1 and TRBJ2-3; D is uncertain. The V end was cut by 1 base, the J end by 5 bases, with 7 bases between. This CDR3 comprises 13 residues. From germline, CDR1 is MGHRA and CDR2 YSYEKL. CDR3 region: CASSQVRIDTQYF. Written as DNA, the CDR3 is TGCGCCAGCAGCCAAGTGAGGATAGATACGCAGTATTTT.

The V and J genes are TRBV20-1 and TRBJ2-3; 9 nucleotides match TRBD2. This CDR3 has 15 amino acids. Trimming took 0 bases from V and 2 from J; bases not matched to a gene: 3. Germline CDR1 is DFQATT and CDR2 is SNEGSKA (reference sequence). CDR3 DNA sequence: TGCAGTGCTAGAGAGACTAGCGGAATCACAGATACGCAGTATTTT. Encoded protein: CSARETSGITDTQYF.